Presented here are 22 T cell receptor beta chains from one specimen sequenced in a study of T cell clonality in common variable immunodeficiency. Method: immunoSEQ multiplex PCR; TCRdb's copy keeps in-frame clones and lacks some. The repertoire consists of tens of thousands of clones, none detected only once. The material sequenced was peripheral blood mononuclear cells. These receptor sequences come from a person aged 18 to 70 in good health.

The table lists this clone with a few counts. The sequenced CDR3 bases are TGCAGTGCTCCCCGGGACAGGGACTACAATGAG. This sequence encodes CSAPRDRDYNE. The CDR3 in full is CSAPRDRDYNEQFF. The chain recombines TRBV20-1 with TRBJ2-1; 9 nucleotides agree with TRBD1. Read coverage stops 3 residues before the CDR3 terminus; the germline J gene supplies the remainder. The CDR3 covers 14 residues. J gave up 3 bases and V 5 bases, and 5 bases lay outside the gene matches. Germline loops: CDR1 DFQATT, CDR2 SNEGSKA (reference sequence).

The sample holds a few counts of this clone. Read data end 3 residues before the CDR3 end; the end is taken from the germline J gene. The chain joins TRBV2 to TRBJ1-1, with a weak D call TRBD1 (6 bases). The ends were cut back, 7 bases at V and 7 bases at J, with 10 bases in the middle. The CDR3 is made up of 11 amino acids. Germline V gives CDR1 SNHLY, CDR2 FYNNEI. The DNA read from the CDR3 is TGTGCCAGCAATATACAGGGTGAA. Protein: CASNIQGE. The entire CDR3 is CASNIQGEAFF.

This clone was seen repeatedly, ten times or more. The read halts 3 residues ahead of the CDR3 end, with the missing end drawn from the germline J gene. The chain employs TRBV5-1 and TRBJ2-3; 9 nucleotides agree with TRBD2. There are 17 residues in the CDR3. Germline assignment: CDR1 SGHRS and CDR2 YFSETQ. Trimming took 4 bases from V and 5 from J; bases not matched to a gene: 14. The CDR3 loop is CASSPGAAGGPRDTQYF. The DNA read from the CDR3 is TGCGCCAGCAGCCCTGGTGCGGCGGGAGGGCCCAGAGATACG.

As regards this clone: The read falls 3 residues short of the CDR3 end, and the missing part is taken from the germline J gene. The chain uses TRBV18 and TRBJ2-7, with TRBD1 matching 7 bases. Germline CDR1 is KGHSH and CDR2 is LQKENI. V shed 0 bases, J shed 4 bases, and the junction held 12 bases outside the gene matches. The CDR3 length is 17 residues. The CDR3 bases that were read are TGTGCCAGCTCACCACCAGGACAGGAAAGCTCCGCTTACGAG. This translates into CASSPPGQESSAYE. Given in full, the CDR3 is CASSPPGQESSAYEQYF.

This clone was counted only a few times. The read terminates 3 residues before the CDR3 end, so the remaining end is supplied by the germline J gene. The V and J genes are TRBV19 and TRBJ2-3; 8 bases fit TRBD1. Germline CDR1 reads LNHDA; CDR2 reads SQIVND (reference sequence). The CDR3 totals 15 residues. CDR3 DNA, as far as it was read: TGTGCCAGTAGTATTCTGGACAGGGTAGGACAGCCG. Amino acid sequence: CASSILDRVGQP. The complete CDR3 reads CASSILDRVGQPQYF.

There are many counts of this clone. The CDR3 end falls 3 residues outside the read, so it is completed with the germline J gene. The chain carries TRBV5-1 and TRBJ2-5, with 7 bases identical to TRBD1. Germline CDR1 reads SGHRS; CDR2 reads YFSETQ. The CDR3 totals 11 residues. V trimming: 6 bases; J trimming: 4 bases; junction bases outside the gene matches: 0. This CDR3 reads CASNRGETQYF. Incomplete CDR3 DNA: TGCGCCAGCAACAGGGGAGAGACC.

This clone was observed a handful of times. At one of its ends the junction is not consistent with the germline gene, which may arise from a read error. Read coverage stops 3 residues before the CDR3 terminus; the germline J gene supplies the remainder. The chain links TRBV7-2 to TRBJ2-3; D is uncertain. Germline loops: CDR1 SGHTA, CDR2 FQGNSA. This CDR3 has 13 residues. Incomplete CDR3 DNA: TGTGCCAGCAGCTCAACCTGGGCAGAGACG. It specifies CASSSTWAET. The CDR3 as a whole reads CASSSTWAETQYF.

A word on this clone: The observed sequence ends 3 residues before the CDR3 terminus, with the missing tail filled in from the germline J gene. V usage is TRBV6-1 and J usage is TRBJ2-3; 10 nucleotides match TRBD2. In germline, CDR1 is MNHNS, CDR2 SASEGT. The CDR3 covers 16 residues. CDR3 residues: CASSEIAGGVQETQYF. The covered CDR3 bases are TGTGCCAGCAGTGAAATAGCGGGGGGCGTCCAAGAGACG.

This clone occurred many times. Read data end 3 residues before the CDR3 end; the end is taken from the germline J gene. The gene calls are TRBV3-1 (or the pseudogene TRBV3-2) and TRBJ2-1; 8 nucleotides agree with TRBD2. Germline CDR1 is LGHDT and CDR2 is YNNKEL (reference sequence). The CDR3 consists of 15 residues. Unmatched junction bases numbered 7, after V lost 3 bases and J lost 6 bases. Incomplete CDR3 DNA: TGTGCCAGCAGCCAGGCGGGACTAGGGTCCAATGAG. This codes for CASSQAGLGSNE. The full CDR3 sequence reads CASSQAGLGSNEQFF.

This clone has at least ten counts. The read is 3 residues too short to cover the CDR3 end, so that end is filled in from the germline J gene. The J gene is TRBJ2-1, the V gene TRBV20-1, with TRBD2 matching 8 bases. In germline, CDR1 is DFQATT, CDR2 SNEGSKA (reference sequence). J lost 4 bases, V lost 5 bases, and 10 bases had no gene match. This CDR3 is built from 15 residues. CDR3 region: CSAPATSGAYNEQFF. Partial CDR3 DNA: TGCAGTGCTCCGGCTACTAGCGGAGCATACAATGAG.

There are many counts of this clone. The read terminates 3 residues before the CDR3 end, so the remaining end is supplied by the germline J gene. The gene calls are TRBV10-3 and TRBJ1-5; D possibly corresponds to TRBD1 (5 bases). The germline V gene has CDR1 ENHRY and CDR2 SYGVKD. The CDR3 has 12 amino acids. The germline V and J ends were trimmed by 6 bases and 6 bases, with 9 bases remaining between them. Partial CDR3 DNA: TGTGCCATCAGCGGGGGAAGTCAGCCC. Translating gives CAISGGSQP. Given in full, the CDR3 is CAISGGSQPQHF.

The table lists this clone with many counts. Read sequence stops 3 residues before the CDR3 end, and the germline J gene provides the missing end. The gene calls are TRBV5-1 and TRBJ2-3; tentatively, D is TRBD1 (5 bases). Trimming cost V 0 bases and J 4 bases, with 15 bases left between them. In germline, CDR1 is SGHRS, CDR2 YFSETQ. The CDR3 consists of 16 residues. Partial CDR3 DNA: TGCGCCAGCAGCTTGGTTCCAGGGATCATTTCAGATACG. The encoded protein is CASSLVPGIISDT. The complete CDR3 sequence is CASSLVPGIISDTQYF.

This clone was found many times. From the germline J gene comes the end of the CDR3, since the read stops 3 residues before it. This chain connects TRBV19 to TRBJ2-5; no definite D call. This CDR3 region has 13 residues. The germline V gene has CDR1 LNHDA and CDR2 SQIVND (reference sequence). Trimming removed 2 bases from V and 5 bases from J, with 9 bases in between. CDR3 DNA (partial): TGTGCCAGTAGTATATTTCCAGCGGAGACC. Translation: CASSIFPAET. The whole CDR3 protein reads CASSIFPAETQYF.

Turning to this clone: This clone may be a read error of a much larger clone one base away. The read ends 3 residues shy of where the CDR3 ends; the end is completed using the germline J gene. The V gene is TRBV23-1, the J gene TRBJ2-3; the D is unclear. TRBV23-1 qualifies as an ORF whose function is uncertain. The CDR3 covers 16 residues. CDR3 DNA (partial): TGCGCCAGCAGTCAATCAACAGACCCAGGCAATCAGCCG. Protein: CASSQSTDPGNQP. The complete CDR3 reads CASSQSTDPGNQPQYF.

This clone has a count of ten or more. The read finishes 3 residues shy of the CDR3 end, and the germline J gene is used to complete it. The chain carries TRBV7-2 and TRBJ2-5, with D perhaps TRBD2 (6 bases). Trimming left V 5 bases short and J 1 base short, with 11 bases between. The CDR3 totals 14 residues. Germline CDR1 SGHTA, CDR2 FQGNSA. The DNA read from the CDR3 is TGTGCCAGCAGCCCATCTAGCGTCCAAGAGACC. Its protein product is CASSPSSVQET. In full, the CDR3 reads CASSPSSVQETQYF.

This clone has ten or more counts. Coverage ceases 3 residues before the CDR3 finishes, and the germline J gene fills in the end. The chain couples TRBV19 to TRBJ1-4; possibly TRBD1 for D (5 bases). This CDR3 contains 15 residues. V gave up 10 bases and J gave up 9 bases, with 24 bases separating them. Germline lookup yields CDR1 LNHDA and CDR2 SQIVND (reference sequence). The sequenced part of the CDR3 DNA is TGTGCCACTAATGGGGCACGGCAGGTCCATCAAAAA. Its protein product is CATNGARQVHQK. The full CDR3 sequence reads CATNGARQVHQKLFF.

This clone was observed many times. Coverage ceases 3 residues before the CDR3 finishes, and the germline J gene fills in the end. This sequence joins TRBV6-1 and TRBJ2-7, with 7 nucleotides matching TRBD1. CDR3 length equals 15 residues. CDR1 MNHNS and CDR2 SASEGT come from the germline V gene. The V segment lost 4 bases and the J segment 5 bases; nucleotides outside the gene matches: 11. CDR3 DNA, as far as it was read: TGTGCCAGCAGTGCCCAAAAGACAGGGAGCAACGAG. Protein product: CASSAQKTGSNE. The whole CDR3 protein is CASSAQKTGSNEQYF.

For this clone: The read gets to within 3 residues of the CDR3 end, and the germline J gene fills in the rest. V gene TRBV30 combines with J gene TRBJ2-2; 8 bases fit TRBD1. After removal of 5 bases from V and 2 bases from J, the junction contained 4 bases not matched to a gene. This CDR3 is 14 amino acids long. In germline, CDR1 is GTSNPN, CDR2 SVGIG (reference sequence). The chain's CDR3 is CAWDRGRNTGELFF. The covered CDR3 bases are TGTGCCTGGGACAGGGGACGCAACACCGGGGAG.

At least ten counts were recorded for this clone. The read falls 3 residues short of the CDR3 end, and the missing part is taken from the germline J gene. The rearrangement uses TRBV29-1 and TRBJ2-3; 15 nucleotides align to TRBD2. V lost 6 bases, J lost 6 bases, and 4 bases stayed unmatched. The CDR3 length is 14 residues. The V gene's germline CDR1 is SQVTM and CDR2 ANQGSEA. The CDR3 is CSVQGLAGGDTQYF. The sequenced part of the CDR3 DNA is TGCAGCGTCCAGGGACTAGCGGGAGGCGATACG.

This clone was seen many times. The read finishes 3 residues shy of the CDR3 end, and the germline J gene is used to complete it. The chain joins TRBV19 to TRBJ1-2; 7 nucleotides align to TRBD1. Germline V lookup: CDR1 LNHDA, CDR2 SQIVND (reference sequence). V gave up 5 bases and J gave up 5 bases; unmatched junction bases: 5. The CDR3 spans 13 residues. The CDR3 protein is CASSLDRAYGYTF. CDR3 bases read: TGTGCCAGTAGTCTCGACAGGGCGTATGGC.

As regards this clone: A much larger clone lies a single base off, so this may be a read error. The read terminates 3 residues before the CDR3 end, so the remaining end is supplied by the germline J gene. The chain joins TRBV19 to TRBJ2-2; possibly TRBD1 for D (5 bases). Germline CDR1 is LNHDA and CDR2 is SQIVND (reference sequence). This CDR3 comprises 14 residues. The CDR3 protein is CASRGSSGANVLFF. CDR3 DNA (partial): TGTGCCAGTAGGGGCAGCTCTGGGGCCAACGTG.

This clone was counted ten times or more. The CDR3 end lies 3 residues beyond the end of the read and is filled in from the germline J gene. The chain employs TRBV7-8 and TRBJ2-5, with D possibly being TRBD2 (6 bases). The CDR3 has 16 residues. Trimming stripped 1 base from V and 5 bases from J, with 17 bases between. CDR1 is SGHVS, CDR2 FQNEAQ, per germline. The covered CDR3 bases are TGTGCCAGCAGCTTAGGGTCCCCGACTAGTGGGGAGACC. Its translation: CASSLGSPTSGET. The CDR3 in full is CASSLGSPTSGETQYF.